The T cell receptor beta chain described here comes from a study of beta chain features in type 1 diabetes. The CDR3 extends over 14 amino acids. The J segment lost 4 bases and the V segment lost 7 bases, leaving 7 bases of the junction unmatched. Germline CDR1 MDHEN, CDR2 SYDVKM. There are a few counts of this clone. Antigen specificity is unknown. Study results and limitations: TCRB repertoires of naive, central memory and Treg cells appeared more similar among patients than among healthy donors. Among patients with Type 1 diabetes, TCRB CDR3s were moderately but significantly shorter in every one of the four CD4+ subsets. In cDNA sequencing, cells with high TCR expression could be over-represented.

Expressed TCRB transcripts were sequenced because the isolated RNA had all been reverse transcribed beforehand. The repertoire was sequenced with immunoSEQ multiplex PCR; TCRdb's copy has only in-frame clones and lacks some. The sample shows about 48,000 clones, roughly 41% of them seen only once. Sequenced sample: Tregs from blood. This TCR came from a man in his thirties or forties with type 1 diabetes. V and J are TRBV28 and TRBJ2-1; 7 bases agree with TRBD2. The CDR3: CASKVGGGYNEQFF. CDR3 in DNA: TGTGCCAGCAAAGTCGGCGGGGGTTACAATGAGCAGTTCTTC.